Detailed here is one TCR beta chain. Only a few counts were recorded for this clonotype. The antigen it recognizes is unknown. Base quality data are lacking; no much larger clone is found one base away. This sample is part of a study of blood T cells in healthy people across ages (dated by TCRdb to the mid-2010s). Study-level background: Template switching captured roughly one uniquely barcoded TCR beta cDNA molecule per two T cells in model experiments. To avoid experimental bias, donors of different ages were randomly spread across the sequencing lanes. The study analyzed two additional independent replicas of 1 million unique cDNA reads from the same blood draw for two donors, one aged 18 to 30 and one aged 80 or older. Age-related changes in TCR beta repertoire diversity were measured in the study by deep sequencing normalized with unique cDNA molecular identifiers. The donors were split into four age groups: young (average around 15 years), middle-aged (39), aged (approximately 59) and long-lived (about 74). Overall study outcomes, separate from this receptor: Compared with the aged group, the long-lived group had more naive CD4+ T cells, fewer expanded clones and increased TCR diversity, suggesting age selection. Because donor CMV infection status was unknown, age-related changes in expanded clonotypes were potentially confounded. As age increased, observed TCR beta diversity per million T cells dropped in a roughly linear way, and a significant reduction was already evident by age 40. The percentage of naive T cells measured by flow cytometry correlated strongly with observed TCR beta diversity. Estimates of total diversity based on one million sequenced T cells were considered lower bounds and underestimates. Since profiling was done on bulk unsorted PBMCs, naive and antigen-experienced compartments could not be conclusively compared.

The donors were 40 or so Caucasian individuals from Russia, aged roughly 6 to 90 years, who were systemically healthy. Around 9.8 milliliters of peripheral blood were collected from each donor into EDTA-treated Vacutainer tubes. Ficoll-Paque density-gradient centrifugation was used to isolate PBMCs, with at least 7 million obtained per sample. Trizol reagent was used to extract total RNA from PBMCs, with at least 5.5 micrograms per sample. For every donor, an aliquot of PBMCs went through flow cytometry to measure the percentages of naive CD45RAhigh/CD27high T cells. The CDR3 spans 15 residues, from the cysteine through the phenylalanine. Here the CDR3 DNA is all that survives: 45 bases in frame from base 1. V is cut by 5 bases and J by 5 bases, and the space between the germline ends is 18 bases. CDR1 MNHEY and CDR2 SMNVEV are derived from the germline V gene (reference sequence). Library preparation used 5' RACE. Sequencing took place on an Illumina HiSeq 2500. A second roughly 7 to 12 cycle PCR used a sample-barcoded 5' primer and a J-beta primer mix. A unique molecular identifier was introduced onto each TCR beta cDNA molecule by a template-switch 5' adaptor carrying 12 random nucleotides. At least 2.5 million CDR3-containing paired-end reads were obtained from each sample. All of the RNA was converted into first-strand cDNA using the Mint cDNA synthesis kit, with a TRBC-specific oligonucleotide serving as the primer. Following uracil-DNA glycosylase treatment, a first 18-cycle PCR with universal primers M1SS and BC2_uni_R was performed on all cDNA. The original methods were these. For normalization, 1 million high-quality reads were randomly selected from each sample, with every read carrying a distinct molecular identifier. Instead of being binned into consensus sequences, reads that shared molecular identifiers were thrown out. CDR3 identification, clonotype clustering and error correction used MiTCR with a Q25 quality threshold and the strictest error-elimination algorithm. A nonparametric unseen species model with Euler transformation was used to estimate a lower bound on total TCR beta diversity. TCRdb reanalyzed the raw reads on its own, using fastp at Q25 for trimming and MiXCR for clone calling, and kept in-frame beta chains. Merged by CDR3 protein, the rows form single entries marked with the most common genes and DNA. The V and J calls were determined by TCRdb, not by the authors. This sample comprises roughly 500,000 distinct CDR3 sequences, approximately 30% of them detected only once. The ten largest clones represent about a fifth of the sample.

The rearrangement combines TRBV27 with TRBJ1-2; the D gene remains uncertain. The sequenced sample consisted of blood. The source of this sequence is a woman in her 70s in good health. CDR3 loop: CASSPTFRGEYGYTF. The nucleotide sequence is TGTGCCAGCAGTCCCACCTTCCGGGGAGAGTATGGCTACACCTTC.